These 10 T cell receptor beta chains originate from one sample sequenced in a study of T cell changes during pregnancy in multiple sclerosis. This table comes from immunoSEQ multiplex PCR, and its TCRdb copy is limited to in-frame clones, with some not included. The sample gives 100,000 to 110,000 clones, approximately 90% of which show up once; around 1.8% is in the top ten. The input for sequencing was peripheral blood, taken after pregnancy. These receptor sequences come from a female donor with multiple sclerosis, enrolled in a pregnancy study.

This clone appeared a single time. This chain uses TRBV7-3 with TRBJ1-3, with TRBD1 as a possible D gene (5 bases). The germline gives CDR1 SGHTA, CDR2 FQGTGA. The V end lost 0 bases, the J end lost 2 bases, and 11 bases lay between the germline ends. The CDR3 covers 16 residues. CDR3 protein: CASSLTGSRAGNTIYF. The CDR3 DNA sequence: TGTGCCAGCAGCTTAACCGGGTCCAGGGCTGGAAACACCATATATTTT.

The chain links TRBV4-1 to TRBJ1-2; D gene uncertain. The V gene lost 1 base and the J gene lost 6 bases, with 15 bases spanning the gap. This CDR3 is built from 15 residues. Per the germline V gene, CDR1 is MGHRA and CDR2 is YSYEKL. CDR3 sequence reads: CASSQAGRGQDGYTF. The CDR3 region has the DNA TGCGCCAGCAGCCAAGCCGGTCGGGGTCAGGATGGCTACACCTTC.

The rearrangement joins TRBV19 to TRBJ1-1; D is unclear. The CDR3 loop spans 15 amino acids. V was clipped by 1 base and J by 4 bases, with 13 bases between them. Germline CDR1 reads LNHDA; CDR2 reads SQIVND (reference sequence). The DNA of the CDR3 is TGTGCCAGTAGTATAGGGGCGAAGGTAAGCACTGAAGCTTTCTTT. Translated: CASSIGAKVSTEAFF.

CDR3 loop: CASSPGTGVYGYTF. The CDR3 DNA sequence: TGTGCCAGCAGTCCCGGGACAGGGGTCTATGGCTACACCTTC. The chain is built from TRBV27 and TRBJ1-2; 10 nucleotides match TRBD1. This CDR3 region has 14 residues. CDR1 and CDR2 from the germline V gene are MNHEY and SMNVEV (reference sequence). V was pared by 5 bases and J by 4 bases, with 4 bases of the junction left unmatched.

The CDR3 nucleotides read TGTGCCAGCAGTTTCCCCGGGACAGGGGCCCACGAGCAGTACTTC. Translation: CASSFPGTGAHEQYF. This chain links TRBV28 with TRBJ2-7; TRBD1 matches 10 bases. Trimming cost V 3 bases and J 5 bases; bases outside gene matches: 7. Germline CDR1 and CDR2: MDHEN and SYDVKM. CDR3 length equals 15 residues.

V and J are TRBV30 and TRBJ2-3, with TRBD1 matching over 7 bases. This CDR3 spans 14 amino acids. Losses at the gene ends were 3 bases for V and 1 base for J; bases not matched to a gene: 4. CDR1 and CDR2 (germline): GTSNPN, SVGIG (reference sequence). For the CDR3, the DNA is TGTGCCTGGAGCGGGACAGCTCGCACAGATACGCAGTATTTT. Protein: CAWSGTARTDTQYF. Variable domain in full (rest from reference TRBV30 and TRBJ2-3): SQTIHQWPATLVQPVGSPLSLECTVEGTSNPNLYWYRQAAGRGLQLLFYSVGIGQISSEVPQNLSASRPQDRQFILSSKKLLLSDSGFYLCAWSGTARTDTQYFGPGTRLTVL.

This chain uses TRBV5-1 with TRBJ2-1; 7 bases agree with TRBD1. V gave up 4 bases and J gave up 9 bases; unmatched junction bases: 13. The CDR3 length is 15 residues. From germline, CDR1 is SGHRS and CDR2 YFSETQ. Written as DNA, the CDR3 is TGCGCCAGCAGCACCCGGACAGGCGAGAGGAGTGAGCAGTTCTTC. Its protein product is CASSTRTGERSEQFF.

The chain uses TRBV7-9 and TRBJ1-1; the D gene is possibly TRBD1 (5 bases). V was cut by 5 bases and J by 7 bases, with 17 bases left in between. CDR1 is SEHNR, CDR2 FQNEAQ, per germline (reference sequence). This CDR3 is built from 14 residues. The CDR3 loop is CASSTDNLDSEAFF. The CDR3 DNA is TGTGCCAGCAGCACCGATAACTTAGACAGTGAAGCTTTCTTT.

Of note for this clone: Relative to the germline gene, one junction end is altered; a read error may explain this. The V and J genes are TRBV9 and TRBJ2-1, with no clear D. CDR1 is SGDLS and CDR2 is YYNGEE in the germline V gene. The CDR3 contains 12 residues. The CDR3 here is CTSSVDRNEQFF. In DNA form, the CDR3 reads TGTACCAGCAGCGTAGATAGAAATGAGCAGTTCTTC.

The V gene is TRBV11-3, the J gene TRBJ1-1; the D gene is possibly TRBD1 (6 bases). Germline V gene data show CDR1 as SGHNT and CDR2 as YENEEA. Deletions cut 5 bases from V and 3 bases from J, with 13 bases between. The CDR3 loop spans 14 amino acids. The chain's CDR3 is CASSHRTVDTEAFF. The CDR3 coding sequence is TGTGCCAGCAGCCACAGGACAGTTGACACTGAAGCTTTCTTT.